The 30 T cell receptor beta chains reported below all come from one sample, sequenced in a study of OX40 agonist ivuxolimab in advanced cancers. Sequencing used immunoSEQ multiplex PCR; TCRdb keeps in-frame clones, though not all of them. The sample has more than 80,000 clones, around nine tenths seen once; the top ten hold roughly 1.5%. Sequenced material: CD4+ or CD8+ T cells sorted from blood, taken in a trial of the OX40 agonist ivuxolimab. These receptors came from an adult with an advanced solid tumor such as melanoma, head and neck, liver or kidney cancer.

The CDR3 protein is CASRTKRERPYEQYF. DNA for the CDR3: TGTGCCAGCAGGACCAAGCGGGAAAGGCCCTACGAGCAGTACTTC. This rearrangement joins TRBV6-1 to TRBJ2-5; TRBD2 aligns across 7 bases. The last part of the DNA fits TRBJ2-7 better; the J call may be wrong. Germline values: CDR1 MNHNS, CDR2 SASEGT. The CDR3 extends over 15 amino acids.

The V and J genes are TRBV29-1 and TRBJ2-1; D is unresolved. The V gene's germline CDR1 is SQVTM and CDR2 ANQGSEA. The CDR3 sequence is 11 residues long. With 4 bases removed from V and 11 bases from J, the gap between germline ends came to 12 bases. The CDR3 DNA sequence: TGCAGCGTTGGAGACTTGGGAAAGCAGTTCTTC. Its translation is CSVGDLGKQFF.

This chain joins TRBV7-3 and TRBJ1-3, with no clear D. The V gene's germline CDR1 is SGHTA and CDR2 FQGTGA. V was shortened by 2 bases and J by 0 bases, with 11 bases between the two germline ends. The CDR3 runs to 16 residues. CDR3 DNA sequence: TGTGCCAGCAGCTTAGGTCCGGCGGGCTCTGGAAACACCATATATTTT. It encodes CASSLGPAGSGNTIYF.

Points on this clone: The final CDR3 position lacks the conserved phenylalanine or tryptophan, pointing to a likely read error. The rearrangement joins TRBV11-2 to TRBJ1-1; D is ambiguous. Per germline, CDR1 SGHAT and CDR2 FQNNGV. The CDR3 spans 13 residues. V shed 0 bases and J shed 4 bases, with 6 bases lying between them. This chain's CDR3 is CASSLEASTEAFL. The CDR3 DNA reads as TGTGCCAGCAGCTTAGAGGCGTCCACTGAAGCTTTCCTT.

This clone was recorded once. The genes are TRBV6-6 and TRBJ1-2, with D tentatively TRBD1 (6 bases). V was cut by 4 bases and J by 1 base, with 10 bases left in between. The CDR3 is 14 residues long. Germline V gives CDR1 MNHNY, CDR2 SVGAGI (reference sequence). The CDR3 nucleotides are TGTGCCAGCAGTTCTGGACAGCTTAACTATGGCTACACCTTC. This sequence encodes CASSSGQLNYGYTF.

The chain carries TRBV19 and TRBJ1-6; the D gene is possibly TRBD1 (6 bases). CDR1 and CDR2 (germline): LNHDA, SQIVND (reference sequence). V was clipped by 3 bases and J by 0 bases, with 15 bases between them. The CDR3 loop spans 18 amino acids. CDR3 coding DNA: TGTGCCAGTAGTATCGGAACAGGGCCAAGCTCCTATAATTCACCCCTCCACTTT. Translation gives CASSIGTGPSSYNSPLHF.

Only one count was recorded for this clone. The CDR3 ends on some other residue instead of the conserved phenylalanine or tryptophan, so this is likely a read error. It is unclear where the CDR3 begins or ends on the DNA, so no DNA is shown, and the CDR3 is as TCRdb lists it. The chain combines TRBV14 with TRBJ1-4; the table assigns TRBD1, which was not confirmed against the DNA. The length of the CDR3 is 13 amino acids, counting both ends. Germline values: CDR1 SGHDN, CDR2 FVKESK. The CDR3 is CASSQMDGTGFGI.

The chain's CDR3 is CASSPQGEGGYTF. CDR3 bases: TGTGCCAGCAGCCCCCAGGGAGAGGGAGGCTACACCTTC. The rearrangement uses TRBV7-9 and TRBJ1-2; D possibly corresponds to TRBD1 (5 bases). The CDR3 contains 13 residues. Germline V lookup: CDR1 SEHNR, CDR2 FQNEAQ (reference sequence). Trimming removed 5 bases at V and 8 bases at J, with 15 bases between.

This clone has only one observation. The V call is TRBV7-9, the J call TRBJ1-3; a weak D match, TRBD1 (5 bases). The CDR3 spans 16 residues. The ends were cut back, 1 base at V and 2 bases at J, with 12 bases in the middle. Looked up from germline, CDR1 is SEHNR and CDR2 is FQNEAQ (reference sequence). CDR3 sequence: CASSLGPGRTGNTIYF. As DNA, the CDR3 is TGTGCCAGCAGCTTAGGTCCAGGGCGGACTGGAAACACCATATATTTT.

This chain links TRBV5-1 with TRBJ1-4, with TRBD1 identical over 8 bases. V lost 4 bases, J lost 2 bases, and 4 bases stayed unmatched. The germline V gene encodes CDR1 SGHRS and CDR2 YFSETQ. The CDR3 is 15 amino acids. In nucleotides, the CDR3 is TGCGCCAGCAGCGCCCGGGACAGGACTAATGAAAAACTGTTTTTT. As protein: CASSARDRTNEKLFF. Full variable domain (remainder filled in from reference TRBV5-1 and TRBJ1-4): KAGVTQTPRYLIKTRGQQVTLSCSPISGHRSVSWYQQTPGQGLQFLFEYFSETQRNKGNFPGRFSGRQFSNSRSEMNVSTLELGDSALYLCASSARDRTNEKLFFGSGTQLSVL.

The genes are TRBV19 and TRBJ2-1, with 7 bases that match TRBD1. The germline V gene has CDR1 LNHDA and CDR2 SQIVND (reference sequence). V shed 4 bases and J 5 bases; nucleotides not matched to a gene: 11. This CDR3 spans 16 amino acids. The CDR3 loop is CASSKYVRQGNNEQFF. In DNA form, the CDR3 reads TGTGCCAGTAGTAAGTACGTGAGACAGGGAAACAATGAGCAGTTCTTC.

J is TRBJ2-5 and V is TRBV9; 9 bases line up with TRBD2. Germline trimming cut 0 bases from V and 0 bases from J; bases unmatched to any gene: 9. The CDR3 contains 18 residues. CDR1 and CDR2 from the germline V gene are SGDLS and YYNGEE. The CDR3 loop reads CASSVALAGSQYQETQYF. The CDR3 DNA reads TGTGCCAGCAGCGTAGCGCTAGCGGGGAGCCAGTACCAAGAGACCCAGTACTTC.

The chain couples TRBV7-2 to TRBJ2-7; 10 nucleotides align to TRBD1. CDR3 size: 15 residues. Germline loops: CDR1 SGHTA, CDR2 FQGNSA. J was trimmed by 6 bases and V by 4 bases; bases with no gene match: 9. The CDR3 DNA reads TGTGCCAGCAGCTGGGCGGGACAGGGGTCGGGCGAGCAGTACTTC. Its protein is CASSWAGQGSGEQYF.

The J gene is TRBJ2-3, the V gene TRBV2, with 10 positions matching TRBD1. Trimming removed 7 bases from V and 4 bases from J; junction bases left unmatched: 8. The CDR3 contains 15 residues. Germline lookup yields CDR1 SNHLY and CDR2 FYNNEI. The CDR3 coding sequence is TGTGCCAGCATCCCGACAGGGGGCATTTCAGATACGCAGTATTTT. Its translation: CASIPTGGISDTQYF.

The rearrangement joins TRBV5-4 to TRBJ1-4; D call uncertain. The V end lost 5 bases, the J end lost 8 bases, and 7 bases lay between the germline ends. Looked up from germline, CDR1 is SGHNT and CDR2 is YYREEE (reference sequence). The CDR3 consists of 11 residues. The CDR3 DNA reads as TGTGCCAGCAGTTTTGGGGAAAAACTGTTTTTT. Translation gives CASSFGEKLFF.

The sample holds many counts of this clone. The rearrangement uses TRBV7-7 and TRBJ2-1, with 10 bases fitting TRBD2. CDR3 size: 16 residues. The V gene end was trimmed by 5 bases and the J gene end by 12 bases; junction bases not matched to a gene: 16. The germline V gene has CDR1 SSHAT and CDR2 FNYEAQ (reference sequence). Here the CDR3 reads CASSPLLAGSVGGQFF. CDR3 sequence (DNA): TGTGCCAGCAGCCCTCTACTAGCGGGATCAGTCGGGGGGCAGTTCTTC.

The chain carries TRBV6-6 and TRBJ2-1; the D gene is possibly TRBD2 (5 bases). Germline V gene sequence: CDR1 MNHNY, CDR2 SVGAGI (reference sequence). V was trimmed by 2 bases and J by 10 bases, leaving 12 bases between them. CDR3 length equals 13 residues. The CDR3 reads CASSYPGLAEQFF. Written as DNA, the CDR3 is TGTGCCAGCAGTTACCCAGGACTGGCGGAGCAGTTCTTC.

This chain uses TRBV14 with TRBJ2-1; the match to TRBD2 covers 12 bases. Trimming took 2 bases from V and 6 from J; bases not matched to a gene: 2. This CDR3 comprises 15 residues. Germline loops: CDR1 SGHDN, CDR2 FVKESK. CDR3 protein: CASSQRLAGANEQFF. CDR3 in DNA: TGTGCCAGCAGCCAAAGACTAGCGGGAGCCAATGAGCAGTTCTTC. Complete variable domain (other parts from reference TRBV14 and TRBJ2-1): EAGVTQFPSHSVIEKGQTVTLRCDPISGHDNLYWYRRVMGKEIKFLLHFVKESKQDESGMPNNRFLAERTGGTYSTLKVQPAELEDSGVYFCASSQRLAGANEQFFGPGTRLTVL.

The chain joins TRBV6-5 to TRBJ2-1; 7 nucleotides line up with TRBD2. Germline V gene sequence: CDR1 MNHEY, CDR2 SVGAGI. The CDR3 contains 14 residues. The J segment lost 7 bases and the V segment lost 6 bases, leaving 9 bases of the junction unmatched. The CDR3 DNA sequence: TGTGCCAGCAGACCAGGACTAGAGGGGAATGAGCAGTTCTTC. Translating it yields CASRPGLEGNEQFF.

The gene calls are TRBV2 and TRBJ2-5; D unclear. The CDR3 has 13 amino acids. Per the germline V gene, CDR1 is SNHLY and CDR2 is FYNNEI. V lost 7 bases to trimming and J lost 4 bases, with 13 bases between them. In DNA, the CDR3 is TGTGCCAGCACTCCACAGAGAGGAGAGACCCAGTACTTC. It translates to CASTPQRGETQYF.

This chain joins TRBV7-3 and TRBJ2-5, with 7 bases matching TRBD1. V dropped 5 bases and J dropped 4; count of bases not matched to a gene: 1. Germline V CDR1 and CDR2: SGHTA, FQGTGA. The CDR3 is 12 amino acids. The CDR3 DNA sequence: TGTGCCAGCAGCGCAGGGGGAGAGACCCAGTACTTC. Amino acids: CASSAGGETQYF.

The gene calls are TRBV4-1 and TRBJ2-7, with D perhaps matching TRBD1 or TRBD2 (5 bases each). Deletions cut 4 bases from V and 2 bases from J, with 18 bases between. This CDR3 has 16 amino acids. Germline lookup yields CDR1 MGHRA and CDR2 YSYEKL. The CDR3 is CASSPREKTGTYEQYF. The DNA for the CDR3 is TGCGCCAGCAGCCCGAGGGAAAAAACAGGTACCTACGAGCAGTACTTC.

This chain links TRBV7-6 with TRBJ2-1; 10 positions agree with TRBD2. V trimming: 3 bases; J trimming: 7 bases; junction bases outside the gene matches: 6. The germline V gene encodes CDR1 SGHVS and CDR2 FNYEAQ. CDR3 length equals 15 residues. Here the CDR3 reads CASSFRTSGINEQFF. The CDR3 nucleotides read TGTGCCAGCAGCTTCCGGACTAGCGGTATAAATGAGCAGTTCTTC.

This clone was seen only once. The chain carries TRBV6-5 and TRBJ1-4; D remains unclear. The V and J ends lost 8 bases and 7 bases respectively, with 5 bases between them. CDR3 length: 10 residues. CDR1 MNHEY and CDR2 SVGAGI come from the germline V gene. The CDR3 nucleotides read TGTGCCAGCTGCAGTGAAAAACTGTTTTTT. This encodes CASCSEKLFF.

This chain uses TRBV19 with TRBJ2-1, with 12 bases aligning to TRBD2. Trimming removed 4 bases from V and 8 bases from J; junction bases left unmatched: 9. The CDR3 covers 16 residues. CDR1 LNHDA and CDR2 SQIVND come from the germline V gene (reference sequence). The CDR3 here is CASSKGLAGTWDEQFF. The DNA for the CDR3 is TGTGCCAGTAGTAAGGGACTAGCGGGTACGTGGGATGAGCAGTTCTTC. Full variable domain (remainder filled in from reference TRBV19 and TRBJ2-1): DGGITQSPKYLFRKEGQNVTLSCEQNLNHDAMYWYRQDPGQGLRLIYYSQIVNDFQKGDIAEGYSVSREKKESFPLTVTSAQKNPTAFYLCASSKGLAGTWDEQFFGPGTRLTVL.

The chain carries TRBV21-1 and TRBJ2-7; TRBD2 is the table's D call, not checked against the DNA. TRBV21-1 constitutes a pseudogene. The CDR3 contains 20 residues. The CDR3, as DNA: TGTGCCAGCAGCCCCATGGCGCGGGGGGTTCCTATGGATGCGACCCACGAGCAGTACTTC. This gives the protein CASSPMARGVPMDATHEQYF.

The rearrangement joins TRBV5-1 to TRBJ1-3, with TRBD1 matching over 10 bases. From germline, CDR1 is SGHRS and CDR2 YFSETQ. The junction had 7 bases not matched to a gene; V was cut back by 4 bases and J by 6 bases. The CDR3 extends over 15 amino acids. The CDR3 coding sequence is TGCGCCAGCAGCCCGACGGGACAGGGGCTAAACACCATATATTTT. This encodes CASSPTGQGLNTIYF. Full variable domain (rest looked up from reference TRBV5-1 and TRBJ1-3): KAGVTQTPRYLIKTRGQQVTLSCSPISGHRSVSWYQQTPGQGLQFLFEYFSETQRNKGNFPGRFSGRQFSNSRSEMNVSTLELGDSALYLCASSPTGQGLNTIYFGEGSWLTVV.

In its sample, this clone is medium-sized (0.01 to 0.1%). The chain combines TRBV5-1 with TRBJ1-2; TRBD1 is a possible D gene (5 bases). The CDR3 has 13 residues. Germline V CDR1 and CDR2: SGHRS, YFSETQ. With 4 bases removed from V and 7 bases from J, the gap between germline ends came to 14 bases. The chain's CDR3 is CASSTSGTLGYTF. The CDR3 DNA reads as TGCGCCAGCAGCACTTCCGGGACGCTTGGCTACACCTTC. Full variable domain (remainder filled in from reference TRBV5-1 and TRBJ1-2): KAGVTQTPRYLIKTRGQQVTLSCSPISGHRSVSWYQQTPGQGLQFLFEYFSETQRNKGNFPGRFSGRQFSNSRSEMNVSTLELGDSALYLCASSTSGTLGYTFGSGTRLTVV.

CDR3 coding DNA: TGCGCCGTCCGTTTAGGGACAGGCCTTTTTAATGAGCAGTTCTTC. Its translation: CAVRLGTGLFNEQFF. V gene TRBV5-1 combines with J gene TRBJ2-1; 8 nucleotides match TRBD1. This CDR3 has 15 amino acids. Germline V lookup: CDR1 SGHRS, CDR2 YFSETQ. Unmatched junction bases numbered 16, after V lost 10 bases and J lost 7 bases.

The chain has TRBV11-3 and TRBJ2-7, with 8 bases aligning to TRBD1. After removal of 4 bases from V and 6 bases from J, the junction contained 14 bases not matched to a gene. The germline V gene encodes CDR1 SGHNT and CDR2 YENEEA. This CDR3 has 16 residues. The CDR3 region has the DNA TGTGCCAGCAGCTCAACCATGGACAGGGATGATGTCGAGCAGTACTTC. Translation gives CASSSTMDRDDVEQYF.